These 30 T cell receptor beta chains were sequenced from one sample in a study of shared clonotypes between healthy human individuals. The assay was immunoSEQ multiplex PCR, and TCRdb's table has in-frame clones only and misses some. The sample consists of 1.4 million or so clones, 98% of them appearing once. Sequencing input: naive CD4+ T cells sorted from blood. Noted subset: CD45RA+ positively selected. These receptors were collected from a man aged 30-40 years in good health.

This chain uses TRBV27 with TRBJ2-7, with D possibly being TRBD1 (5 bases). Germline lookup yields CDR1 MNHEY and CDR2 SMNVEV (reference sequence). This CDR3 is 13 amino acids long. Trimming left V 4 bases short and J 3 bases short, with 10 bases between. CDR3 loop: CASSSGWVYEQYF. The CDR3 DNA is TGTGCCAGCAGTTCAGGGTGGGTCTACGAGCAGTACTTC.

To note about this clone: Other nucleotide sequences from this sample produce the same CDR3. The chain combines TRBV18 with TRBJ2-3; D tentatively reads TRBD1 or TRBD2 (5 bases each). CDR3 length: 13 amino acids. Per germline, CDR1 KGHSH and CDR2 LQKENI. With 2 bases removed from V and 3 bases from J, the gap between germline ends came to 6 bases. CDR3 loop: CASSPWGTDTQYF. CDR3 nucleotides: TGTGCCAGCTCACCATGGGGGACAGATACGCAGTATTTT.

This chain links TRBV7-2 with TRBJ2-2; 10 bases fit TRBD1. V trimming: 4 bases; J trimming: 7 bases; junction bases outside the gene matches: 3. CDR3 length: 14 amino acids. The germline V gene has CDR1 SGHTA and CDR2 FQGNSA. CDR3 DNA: TGTGCCAGCAGCTCCTGGACAGGGGGCGGGGAGCTGTTTTTT. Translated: CASSSWTGGGELFF.

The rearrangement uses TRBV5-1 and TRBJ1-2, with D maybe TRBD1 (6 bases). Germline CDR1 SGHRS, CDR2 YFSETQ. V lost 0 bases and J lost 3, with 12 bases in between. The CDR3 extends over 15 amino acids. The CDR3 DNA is TGCGCCAGCAGCTTGGTTTTCAGGGGAGACTATGGCTACACCTTC. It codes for CASSLVFRGDYGYTF.

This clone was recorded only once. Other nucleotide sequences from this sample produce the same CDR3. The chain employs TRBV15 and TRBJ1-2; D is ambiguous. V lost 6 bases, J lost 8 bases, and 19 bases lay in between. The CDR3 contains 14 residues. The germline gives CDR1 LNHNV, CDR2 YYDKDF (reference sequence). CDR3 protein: CATSRPPGLEGYTF. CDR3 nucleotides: TGTGCCACCAGTAGACCTCCGGGCCTTGAGGGCTACACCTTC.

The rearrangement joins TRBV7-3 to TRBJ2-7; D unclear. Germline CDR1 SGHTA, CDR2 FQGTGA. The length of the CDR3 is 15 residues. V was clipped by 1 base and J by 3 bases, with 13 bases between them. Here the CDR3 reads CASSLMAALSYEQYF. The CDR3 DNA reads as TGTGCCAGCAGCTTAATGGCAGCCCTTAGCTACGAGCAGTACTTC. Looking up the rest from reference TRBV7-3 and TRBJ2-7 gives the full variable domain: GAGVSQTPSNKVTEKGKYVELRCDPISGHTALYWYRQSLGQGPEFLIYFQGTGAADDSGLPNDRFFAVRPEGSVSTLKIQRTERGDSAVYLCASSLMAALSYEQYFGPGTRLTVT.

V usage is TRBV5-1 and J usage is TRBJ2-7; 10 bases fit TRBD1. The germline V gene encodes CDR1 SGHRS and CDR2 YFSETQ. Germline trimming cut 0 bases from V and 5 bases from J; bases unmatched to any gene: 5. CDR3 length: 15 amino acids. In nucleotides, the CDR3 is TGCGCCAGCAGCTTGGAGCCGGGACAGGGGAACGAGCAGTACTTC. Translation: CASSLEPGQGNEQYF.

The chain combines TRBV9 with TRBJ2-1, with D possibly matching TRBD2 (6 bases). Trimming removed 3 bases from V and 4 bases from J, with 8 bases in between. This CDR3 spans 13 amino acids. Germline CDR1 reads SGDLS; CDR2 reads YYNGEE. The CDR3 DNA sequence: TGTGCCAGCAGCGGCGGGGCTTACAATGAGCAGTTCTTC. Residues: CASSGGAYNEQFF.

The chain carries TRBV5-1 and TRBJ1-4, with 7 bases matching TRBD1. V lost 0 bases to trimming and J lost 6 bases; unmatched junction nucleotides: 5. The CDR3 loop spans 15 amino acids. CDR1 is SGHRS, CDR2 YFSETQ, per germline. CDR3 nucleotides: TGCGCCAGCAGCTTGGCCAGGGACAGTTATGAAAAACTGTTTTTT. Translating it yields CASSLARDSYEKLFF. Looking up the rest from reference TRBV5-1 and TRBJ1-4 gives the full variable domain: KAGVTQTPRYLIKTRGQQVTLSCSPISGHRSVSWYQQTPGQGLQFLFEYFSETQRNKGNFPGRFSGRQFSNSRSEMNVSTLELGDSALYLCASSLARDSYEKLFFGSGTQLSVL.

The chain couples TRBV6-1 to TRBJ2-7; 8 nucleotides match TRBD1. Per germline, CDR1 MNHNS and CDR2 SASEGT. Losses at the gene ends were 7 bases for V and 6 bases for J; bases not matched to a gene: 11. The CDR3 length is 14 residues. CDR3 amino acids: CASTQGTGFSEQYF. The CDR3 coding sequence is TGTGCCAGCACTCAAGGGACAGGTTTTAGCGAGCAGTACTTC.

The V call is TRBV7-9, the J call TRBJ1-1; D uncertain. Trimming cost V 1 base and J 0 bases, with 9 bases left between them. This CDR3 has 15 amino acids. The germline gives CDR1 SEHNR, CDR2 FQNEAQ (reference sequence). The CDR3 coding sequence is TGTGCCAGCAGCTTAGGAGGTTTCATGAACACTGAAGCTTTCTTT. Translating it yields CASSLGGFMNTEAFF.

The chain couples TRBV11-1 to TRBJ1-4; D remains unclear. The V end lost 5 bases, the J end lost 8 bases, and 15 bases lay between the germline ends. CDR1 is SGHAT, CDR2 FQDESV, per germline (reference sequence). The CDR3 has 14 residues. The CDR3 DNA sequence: TGTGCCAGCAGCGTTACAGACGTTGGGGAAAAACTGTTTTTT. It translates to CASSVTDVGEKLFF.

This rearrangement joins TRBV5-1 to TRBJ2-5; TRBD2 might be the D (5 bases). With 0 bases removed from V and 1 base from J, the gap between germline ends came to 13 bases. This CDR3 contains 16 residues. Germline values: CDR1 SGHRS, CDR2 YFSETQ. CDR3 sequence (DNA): TGCGCCAGCAGCTTGGGAGGGTGGGAGTCCCAAGAGACCCAGTACTTC. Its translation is CASSLGGWESQETQYF.

The CDR3 DNA is TGCATAGCCAGGGGACAGTTCACAGATACGCAGTATTTT. Amino acid sequence: CIARGQFTDTQYF. The chain uses TRBV29-1 and TRBJ2-3; TRBD1 matches at 7 bases. This CDR3 comprises 13 residues. CDR1 and CDR2 from the germline V gene are SQVTM and ANQGSEA.

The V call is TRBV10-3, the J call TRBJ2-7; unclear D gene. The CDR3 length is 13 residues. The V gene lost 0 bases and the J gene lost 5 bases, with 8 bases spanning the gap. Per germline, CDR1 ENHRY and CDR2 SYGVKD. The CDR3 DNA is TGTGCCATCAGTGAGTCTCACGGAAACGAGCAGTACTTC. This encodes CAISESHGNEQYF.

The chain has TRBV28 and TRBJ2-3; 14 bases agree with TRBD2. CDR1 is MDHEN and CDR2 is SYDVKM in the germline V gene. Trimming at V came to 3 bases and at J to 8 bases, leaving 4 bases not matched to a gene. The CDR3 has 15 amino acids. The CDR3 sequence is CASSLGLAGEGTQYF. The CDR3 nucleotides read TGTGCCAGCAGTTTGGGACTAGCGGGAGAGGGTACGCAGTATTTT.

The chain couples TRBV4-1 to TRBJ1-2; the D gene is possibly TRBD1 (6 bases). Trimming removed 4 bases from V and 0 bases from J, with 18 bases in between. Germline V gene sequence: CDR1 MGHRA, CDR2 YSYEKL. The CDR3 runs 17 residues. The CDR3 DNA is TGCGCCAGCAGCCCCAGACTTTCGGGGGGCCCTAACTATGGCTACACCTTC. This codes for CASSPRLSGGPNYGYTF.

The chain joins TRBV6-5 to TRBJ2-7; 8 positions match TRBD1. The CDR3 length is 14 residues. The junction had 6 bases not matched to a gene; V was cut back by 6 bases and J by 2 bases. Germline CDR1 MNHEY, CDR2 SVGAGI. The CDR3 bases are TGTGCCAGCAGCCGGGACAGGCCCCCCTACGAGCAGTACTTC. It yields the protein CASSRDRPPYEQYF.

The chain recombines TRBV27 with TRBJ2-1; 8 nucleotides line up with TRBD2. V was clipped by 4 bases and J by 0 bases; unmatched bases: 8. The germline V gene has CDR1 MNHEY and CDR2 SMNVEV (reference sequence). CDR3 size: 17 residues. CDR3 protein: CASSYLSGTHSYNEQFF. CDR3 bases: TGTGCCAGCAGTTACCTTAGCGGGACCCACTCCTACAATGAGCAGTTCTTC.

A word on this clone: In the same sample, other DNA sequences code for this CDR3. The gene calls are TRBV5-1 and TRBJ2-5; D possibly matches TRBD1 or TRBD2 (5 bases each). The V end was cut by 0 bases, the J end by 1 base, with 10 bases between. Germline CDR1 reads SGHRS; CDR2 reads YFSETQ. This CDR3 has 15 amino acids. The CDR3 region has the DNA TGCGCCAGCAGCTTGGCGGGGACGAGCCAAGAGACCCAGTACTTC. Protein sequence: CASSLAGTSQETQYF.

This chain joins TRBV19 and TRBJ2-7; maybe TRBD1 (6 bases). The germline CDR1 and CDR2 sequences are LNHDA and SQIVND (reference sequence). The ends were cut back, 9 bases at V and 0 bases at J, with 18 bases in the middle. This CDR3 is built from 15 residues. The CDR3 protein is CAREGNRALSYEQYF. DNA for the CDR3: TGTGCCAGAGAAGGAAACAGGGCCCTCTCCTACGAGCAGTACTTC.

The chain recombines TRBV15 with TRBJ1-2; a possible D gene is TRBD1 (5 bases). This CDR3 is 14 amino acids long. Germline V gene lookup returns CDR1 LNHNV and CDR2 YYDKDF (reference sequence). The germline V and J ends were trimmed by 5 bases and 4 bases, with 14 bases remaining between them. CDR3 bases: TGTGCCACCAGCCTGGCAGGGAACCGCTATGGCTACACCTTC. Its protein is CATSLAGNRYGYTF. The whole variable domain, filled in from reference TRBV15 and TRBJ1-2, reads DAMVIQNPRYQVTQFGKPVTLSCSQTLNHNVMYWYQQKSSQAPKLLFHYYDKDFNNEADTPDNFQSRRPNTSFCFLDIRSPGLGDTAMYLCATSLAGNRYGYTFGSGTRLTVV.

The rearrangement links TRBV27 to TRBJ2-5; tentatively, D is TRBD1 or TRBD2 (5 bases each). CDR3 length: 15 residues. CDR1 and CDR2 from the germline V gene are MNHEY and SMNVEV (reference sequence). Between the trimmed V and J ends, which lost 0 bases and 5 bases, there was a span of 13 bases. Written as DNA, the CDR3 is TGTGCCAGCAGTTTATCCGGCAGGGACGGGGAGACCCAGTACTTC. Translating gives CASSLSGRDGETQYF.

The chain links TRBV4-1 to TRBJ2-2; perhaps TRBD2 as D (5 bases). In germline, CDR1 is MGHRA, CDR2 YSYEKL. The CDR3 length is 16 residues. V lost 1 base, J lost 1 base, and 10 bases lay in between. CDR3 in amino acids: CASSQAPSGNTGELFF. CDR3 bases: TGCGCCAGCAGCCAAGCTCCCAGCGGGAACACCGGGGAGCTGTTTTTT.

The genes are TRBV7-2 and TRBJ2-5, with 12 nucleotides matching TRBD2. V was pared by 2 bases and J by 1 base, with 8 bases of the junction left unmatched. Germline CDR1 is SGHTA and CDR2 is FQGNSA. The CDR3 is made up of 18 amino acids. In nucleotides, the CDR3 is TGTGCCAGCAGCTTACGCCCGACTAGCGGGAGTTTCCAAGAGACCCAGTACTTC. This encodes CASSLRPTSGSFQETQYF. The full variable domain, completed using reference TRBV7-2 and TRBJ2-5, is GAGVSQSPSNKVTEKGKDVELRCDPISGHTALYWYRQSLGQGLEFLIYFQGNSAPDKSGLPSDRFSAERTGGSVSTLTIQRTQQEDSAVYLCASSLRPTSGSFQETQYFGPGTRLLVL.

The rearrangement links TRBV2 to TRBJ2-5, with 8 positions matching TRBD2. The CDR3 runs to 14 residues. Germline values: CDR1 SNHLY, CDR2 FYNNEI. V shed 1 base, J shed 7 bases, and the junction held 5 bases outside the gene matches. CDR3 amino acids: CASSEVAGPGTQYF. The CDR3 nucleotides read TGTGCCAGCAGTGAAGTAGCGGGACCAGGGACCCAGTACTTC.

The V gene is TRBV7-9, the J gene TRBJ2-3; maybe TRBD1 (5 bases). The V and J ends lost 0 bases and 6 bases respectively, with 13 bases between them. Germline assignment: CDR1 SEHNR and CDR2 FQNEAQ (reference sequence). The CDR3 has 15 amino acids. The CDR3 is CASSLAGQVLDTQYF. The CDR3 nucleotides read TGTGCCAGCAGCTTAGCGGGGCAGGTTCTTGATACGCAGTATTTT. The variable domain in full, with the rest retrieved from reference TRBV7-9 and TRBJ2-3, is DTGVSQNPRHKITKRGQNVTFRCDPISEHNRLYWYRQTLGQGPEFLTYFQNEAQLEKSRLLSDRFSAERPKGSFSTLEIQRTEQGDSAMYLCASSLAGQVLDTQYFGPGTRLTVL.

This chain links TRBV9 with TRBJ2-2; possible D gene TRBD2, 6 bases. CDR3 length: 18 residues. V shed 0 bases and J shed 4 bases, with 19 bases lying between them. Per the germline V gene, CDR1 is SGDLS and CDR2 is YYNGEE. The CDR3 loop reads CASSVAPGGGTGTGELFF. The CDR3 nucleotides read TGTGCCAGCAGCGTAGCCCCCGGTGGCGGGACGGGCACCGGGGAGCTGTTTTTT.

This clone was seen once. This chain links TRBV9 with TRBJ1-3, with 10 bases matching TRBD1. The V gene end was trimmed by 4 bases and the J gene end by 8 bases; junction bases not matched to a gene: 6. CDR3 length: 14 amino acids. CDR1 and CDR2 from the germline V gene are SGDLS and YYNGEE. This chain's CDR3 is CASSPGQGRDTIYF. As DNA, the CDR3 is TGTGCCAGCAGCCCGGGACAGGGGAGGGACACCATATATTTT.

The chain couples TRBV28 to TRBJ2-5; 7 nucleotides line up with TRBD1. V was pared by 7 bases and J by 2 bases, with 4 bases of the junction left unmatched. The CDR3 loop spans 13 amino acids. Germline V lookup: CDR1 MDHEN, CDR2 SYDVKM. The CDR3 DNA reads TGTGCCAGCACTTCGGGACAGCAAGAGACCCAGTACTTC. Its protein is CASTSGQQETQYF.